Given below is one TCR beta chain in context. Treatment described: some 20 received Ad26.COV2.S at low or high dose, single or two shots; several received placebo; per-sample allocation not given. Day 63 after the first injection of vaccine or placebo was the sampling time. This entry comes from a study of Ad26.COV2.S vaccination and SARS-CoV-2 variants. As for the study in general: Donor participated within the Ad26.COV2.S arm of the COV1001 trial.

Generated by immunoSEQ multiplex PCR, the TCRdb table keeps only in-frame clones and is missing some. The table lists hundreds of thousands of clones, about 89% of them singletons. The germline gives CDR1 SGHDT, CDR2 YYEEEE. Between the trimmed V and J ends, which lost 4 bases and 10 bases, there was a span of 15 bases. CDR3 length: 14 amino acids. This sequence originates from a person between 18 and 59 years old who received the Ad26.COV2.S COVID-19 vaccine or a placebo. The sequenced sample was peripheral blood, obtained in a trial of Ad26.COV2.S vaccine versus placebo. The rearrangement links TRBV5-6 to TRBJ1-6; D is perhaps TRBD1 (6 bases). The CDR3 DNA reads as TGTGCCAGCAGCGCCCCAGGGGACGGCTCACCCCTCCACTTT. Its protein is CASSAPGDGSPLHF.